This T cell receptor (beta chain) was recovered during a study of T cell repertoires in cytomegalovirus infection. At the level of the study: Matching HLA type and CMV infection were both indicated by public TCR beta signatures.

The CDR3 consists of 15 residues. The germline CDR1 and CDR2 sequences are MDHEN and SYDVKM. V dropped 8 bases and J dropped 4 bases, with 20 bases sitting between them. In its sample, this clonotype was seen many times. Its cognate antigen is unknown. One entry per CDR3 protein results from TCRdb running MiXCR on the reads. The sample contains roughly 110,000 distinct CDR3 sequences, 9.5% to 13% of which appear only once. General observations from the study: Pooled public TCR beta family frequency picked out CMV carriers with the relevant HLA. The study found HLA-C-restricted CMV-specific TCR beta clonotypes dominating the ex vivo response.

V and J are TRBV28 and TRBJ1-1, with D maybe TRBD1 (6 bases). Sequencing input: PBMCs, sequenced either directly or after in vitro stimulation (not recorded which). The sequence came from a human donor in good health (CMV status not recorded). Some clones in this sample may be carry-over from other donors' samples. CDR3 region: CASFYAGGRGTEAFF. CDR3 sequence (DNA): TGTGCCAGCTTCTACGCCGGGGGGCGCGGCACTGAAGCTTTCTTT.